Presented here are 18 T cell receptor beta chains from one specimen sequenced in a study of vaccination and CD4 T cells after COVID-19. The Oncomine TCR Beta short-read assay was applied to DNA of cultured CD4+ T cells. TCRdb fed the PCR reads into MiXCR, producing one record per CDR3 protein. The data show about 14,000 distinct CDR3 sequences, with around 38% seen just once and 9.4% held by the top ten. No antigens are known for them. Noted treatment: approximately 10-day PBMC culture with coronavirus spike peptide pools or control peptides (ViraFEST assay). Input material: CD4+ T cells from blood, cultured in vitro. These receptors were collected from a human donor who had recovered from COVID-19.

This clonotype was picked up a small number of times. This sequence joins TRBV6-1 and TRBJ1-2; the match to TRBD1 covers 11 bases. The CDR3 extends over 15 amino acids. V shed 4 bases, J shed 5 bases, and the junction held 6 bases outside the gene matches. The V gene's germline CDR1 is MNHNS and CDR2 SASEGT. The CDR3 here is CASSAGQGAGYGYTF. CDR3 nucleotides: TGTGCCAGCAGTGCCGGACAGGGGGCGGGATATGGCTACACCTTC.

A few counts support this clonotype. The DNA of the CDR3 is TGTGCCAGTAGTATGGGACAGGGATGGCAGCCCCAGCATTTT. It codes for CASSMGQGWQPQHF. The chain has TRBV19 and TRBJ1-5, with 9 bases matching TRBD1. V dropped 3 bases and J dropped 7; count of bases not matched to a gene: 4. The germline gives CDR1 LNHDA, CDR2 SQIVND (reference sequence). The CDR3 is 14 amino acids.

This chain connects TRBV27 to TRBJ2-5, with D unclear. In germline, CDR1 is MNHEY, CDR2 SMNVEV (reference sequence). Trimming removed 3 bases from V and 5 bases from J, with 10 bases in between. There are 13 residues in the CDR3. This chain's CDR3 is CASSFMGVETQYF. The DNA for the CDR3 is TGTGCCAGCAGTTTCATGGGCGTGGAGACCCAGTACTTC.

This clonotype has only a few counts. This chain links TRBV29-1 with TRBJ2-2; the D gene is possibly TRBD2 (6 bases). V lost 5 bases and J lost 2, with 12 bases in between. CDR1 SQVTM and CDR2 ANQGSEA come from the germline V gene. CDR3 length: 14 residues. CDR3 sequence (DNA): TGCAGCGTTACGGGGAGGTCTAACACCGGGGAGCTGTTTTTT. It yields the protein CSVTGRSNTGELFF.

This chain links TRBV20-1 with TRBJ1-6, with D perhaps matching TRBD1 (6 bases). V shed 0 bases and J shed 7 bases, with 16 bases lying between them. The CDR3 consists of 16 residues. The germline V gene encodes CDR1 DFQATT and CDR2 SNEGSKA (reference sequence). Written as DNA, the CDR3 is TGCAGTGCTAGAGATCGGAGGACAGTTAGCAATTCACCCCTCCACTTT. Translation gives CSARDRRTVSNSPLHF.

The chain recombines TRBV20-1 with TRBJ2-4; no clear D gene. Germline lookup yields CDR1 DFQATT and CDR2 SNEGSKA (reference sequence). V was clipped by 5 bases and J by 0 bases, with 23 bases between them. The CDR3 has 18 amino acids. The chain's CDR3 is CSAARSRDIYLAKNIQYF. The CDR3, as DNA: TGCAGTGCTGCCCGCAGTAGAGATATATATCTAGCCAAAAACATTCAGTACTTC.

The V gene is TRBV7-6, the J gene TRBJ2-1, with D tentatively TRBD2 (5 bases). Between the trimmed V and J ends, which lost 1 base and 9 bases, there was a span of 10 bases. Germline-derived CDR1 and CDR2 are SGHVS and FNYEAQ. This CDR3 has 13 amino acids. The CDR3 region is CASSLEEVGEQFF. The CDR3, as DNA: TGTGCCAGCAGCTTAGAGGAGGTCGGTGAGCAGTTCTTC.

The chain recombines TRBV2 with TRBJ2-7; D possibly corresponds to TRBD2 (6 bases). Deletions cut 2 bases from V and 5 bases from J, with 13 bases between. CDR1 is SNHLY, CDR2 FYNNEI, per germline. CDR3 length equals 14 residues. CDR3 sequence (DNA): TGTGCCAGCAGTGAAATACTAGCAGGCCACGAGCAGTACTTC. Amino acid sequence: CASSEILAGHEQYF.

This clonotype was counted a few times. The V call is TRBV19, the J call TRBJ1-1, with 9 bases aligning to TRBD1. In germline, CDR1 is LNHDA, CDR2 SQIVND (reference sequence). With 0 bases clipped from V and 5 bases from J, the junction kept 7 bases outside the gene matches. The CDR3 is 16 residues long. CDR3 in DNA: TGTGCCAGTAGTATAGATTTCGGGACAGGGAATACTGAAGCTTTCTTT. Translating gives CASSIDFGTGNTEAFF.

This clonotype was picked up a small number of times. The chain joins TRBV7-2 to TRBJ2-7; D may be TRBD1 (5 bases). The CDR3 runs 15 residues. CDR1 is SGHTA, CDR2 FQGNSA, per germline. V shed 1 base and J shed 4 bases, with 14 bases lying between them. The CDR3 DNA sequence: TGTGCCAGCAGCTTAGAGTGGCAGGGTACTTACGAGCAGTACTTC. Translation gives CASSLEWQGTYEQYF.

J is TRBJ1-2 and V is TRBV20-1; D call uncertain. Germline CDR1 is DFQATT and CDR2 is SNEGSKA (reference sequence). The CDR3 length is 11 residues. Trimming removed 6 bases from V and 9 bases from J, with 14 bases in between. CDR3 bases: TGCAGTGCACCCCAAGAGGGAAGCTACACCTTC. Translating gives CSAPQEGSYTF.

This clonotype has more than one count but fewer than ten. The V call is TRBV7-9, the J call TRBJ2-5; D is unclear. CDR3 length: 17 amino acids. Trimming pared 5 bases from V and 6 bases from J, leaving 25 bases between. CDR1 is SEHNR, CDR2 FQNEAQ, per germline (reference sequence). The CDR3 here is CASSGFSRSLWKKTQYF. Written as DNA, the CDR3 is TGTGCCAGCAGCGGCTTTTCGCGGTCGCTGTGGAAGAAGACCCAGTACTTC.

The rearrangement links TRBV12-3 or TRBV12-4 to TRBJ2-7; 8 positions match TRBD2. J gave up 3 bases and V 4 bases, and 5 bases lay outside the gene matches. The CDR3 loop spans 14 amino acids. CDR3 residues: CASSYSGNVYEQYF. The DNA for the CDR3 is TGTGCCAGCAGTTATAGCGGGAACGTCTACGAGCAGTACTTC.

Only a few counts were recorded for this clonotype. The DNA of the CDR3 is TGTGCCAGCAGCCCGTTCGAATCCTACAATGAGCAGTTCTTC. Amino acids: CASSPFESYNEQFF. The chain combines TRBV7-9 with TRBJ2-1, with D unclear. The CDR3 is made up of 14 amino acids. CDR1 is SEHNR, CDR2 FQNEAQ, per germline (reference sequence). Trimming left V 5 bases short and J 1 base short, with 9 bases between.

CDR3 nucleotide sequence: TGTGCCAGCAGCTTAGGATTAACAGATACGCAGTATTTT. Amino acid sequence: CASSLGLTDTQYF. The gene calls are TRBV7-9 and TRBJ2-3, with D hard to call. CDR1 and CDR2 (germline): SEHNR, FQNEAQ (reference sequence). The CDR3 loop spans 13 amino acids. V lost 1 base to trimming and J lost 3 bases, with 5 bases between them.

This sequence joins TRBV19 and TRBJ2-7, with 13 bases that match TRBD2. V shed 5 bases and J 2 bases; nucleotides not matched to a gene: 9. Germline values: CDR1 LNHDA, CDR2 SQIVND (reference sequence). The CDR3 is 17 residues long. CDR3 nucleotide sequence: TGTGCCAGTAGTCACGGACTAGCGGGGGAACCGACCTACGAGCAGTACTTC. As protein: CASSHGLAGEPTYEQYF. Full variable domain (rest looked up from reference TRBV19 and TRBJ2-7): DGGITQSPKYLFRKEGQNVTLSCEQNLNHDAMYWYRQDPGQGLRLIYYSQIVNDFQKGDIAEGYSVSREKKESFPLTVTSAQKNPTAFYLCASSHGLAGEPTYEQYFGPGTRLTVT.

In its sample, this clonotype was seen a few times. The chain recombines TRBV6-1 with TRBJ2-4; TRBD1 aligns across 7 bases. The CDR3 sequence is 13 residues long. The V gene's germline CDR1 is MNHNS and CDR2 SASEGT. J gave up 14 bases and V 3 bases, and 10 bases lay outside the gene matches. CDR3 DNA sequence: TGTGCCAGCAGTGAGGGGACAGCCATCATGGAGTACTTC. It codes for CASSEGTAIMEYF.

This clonotype was counted between two and nine times. The chain is built from TRBV6-1 and TRBJ1-1; 7 bases match TRBD1. CDR1 and CDR2 from the germline V gene are MNHNS and SASEGT. V trimming: 5 bases; J trimming: 0 bases; junction bases outside the gene matches: 6. This CDR3 has 15 residues. The CDR3 coding sequence is TGTGCCAGCAGTACAGGGGAGAGGGTGAACACTGAAGCTTTCTTT. Translated, it gives CASSTGERVNTEAFF.